The 15 T cell receptor beta chains listed next were all sequenced from one sample in a study of neurological immune-mediated disorders. TCRdb called the 5' RACE reads again in MiXCR, with one record for every CDR3 protein. The sample contains tens of thousands of distinct CDR3 sequences, 2.5% to 3% of which appear only once. The sequenced sample was PBMCs. The receptors were gathered from a woman aged 25-40 years with multiple sclerosis.

This clonotype was seen many times. The chain's CDR3 is CASIGTSGDTGELFF. The CDR3 DNA sequence: TGTGCCAGCATCGGGACTAGCGGAGACACCGGGGAGCTGTTTTTT. The J gene is TRBJ2-2, the V gene TRBV25-1; TRBD2 agrees at 11 bases. Germline assignment: CDR1 MGHDK and CDR2 SYGVNS. The junction had 4 bases not matched to a gene; V was cut back by 7 bases and J by 3 bases. The CDR3 contains 15 residues.

J is TRBJ2-2 and V is TRBV20-1; D gene ambiguous. The CDR3 totals 17 residues. Germline assignment: CDR1 DFQATT and CDR2 SNEGSKA (reference sequence). The V end lost 0 bases, the J end lost 4 bases, and 18 bases lay between the germline ends. In DNA form, the CDR3 reads TGCAGTGCTAGAGATCAAGGCGGTGTAAGGGCCACCGGGGAGCTGTTTTTT. Translated: CSARDQGGVRATGELFF.

This clonotype was detected many times. The rearrangement joins TRBV7-9 to TRBJ1-2, with D unclear. The CDR3 extends over 14 amino acids. CDR1 is SEHNR, CDR2 FQNEAQ, per germline (reference sequence). V gave up 5 bases and J gave up 4 bases, with 14 bases separating them. The CDR3 DNA reads TGTGCCAGCAGCCGGGGAGATCCCTCCTATGGCTACACCTTC. This sequence encodes CASSRGDPSYGYTF.

There are many counts of this clonotype. The rearrangement joins TRBV12-3 or TRBV12-4 to TRBJ1-1; D ambiguous. The CDR3 has 12 residues. Trimming left V 8 bases short and J 8 bases short, with 15 bases between. CDR3 protein: CASRVVRSEAFF. The CDR3 region has the DNA TGTGCCAGCCGGGTGGTGCGATCGGAAGCTTTCTTT.

This clonotype was counted ten times or more. The chain couples TRBV7-2 to TRBJ2-3; D perhaps matches TRBD2 (5 bases). This CDR3 has 13 amino acids. Germline values: CDR1 SGHTA, CDR2 FQGNSA. The germline V and J ends were trimmed by 4 bases and 2 bases, with 7 bases remaining between them. CDR3 nucleotides: TGTGCCAGCAGCTGGACTCCCACAGATACGCAGTATTTT. Amino acids: CASSWTPTDTQYF. Complete variable domain (other parts from reference TRBV7-2 and TRBJ2-3): GAGVSQSPSNKVTEKGKDVELRCDPISGHTALYWYRQSLGQGLEFLIYFQGNSAPDKSGLPSDRFSAERTGGSVSTLTIQRTQQEDSAVYLCASSWTPTDTQYFGPGTRLTVL.

This clonotype was seen at least ten times. This sequence joins TRBV9 and TRBJ2-1; TRBD1 is a possible D gene (6 bases). There are 15 residues in the CDR3. Germline CDR1 is SGDLS and CDR2 is YYNGEE. V was pared by 0 bases and J by 1 base, with 8 bases between. Here the CDR3 DNA reads TGTGCCAGCAGCGTAGACACAGGGTCCTACAATGAGCAGTTCTTC. Translating gives CASSVDTGSYNEQFF.

In this sample, this clonotype turned up many times. The V call is TRBV10-3, the J call TRBJ1-1; 9 bases match TRBD1. The CDR3 runs to 17 residues. Germline V lookup: CDR1 ENHRY, CDR2 SYGVKD. V gave up 0 bases and J gave up 5 bases; unmatched junction bases: 10. The CDR3 region has the DNA TGTGCCATCAGTGAGTCCCCTCTACAGGGGGCGAAGACTGAAGCTTTCTTT. Protein sequence: CAISESPLQGAKTEAFF.

This clonotype was detected ten times or more. This rearrangement joins TRBV18 to TRBJ2-5; D is undetermined. Trimming removed 3 bases from V and 5 bases from J, with 10 bases in between. The CDR3 loop spans 13 amino acids. Per germline, CDR1 KGHSH and CDR2 LQKENI. CDR3 amino acids: CASSPNRLETQYF. DNA of the CDR3: TGTGCCAGCTCACCCAACCGTCTCGAGACCCAGTACTTC.

The sample holds many counts of this clonotype. This chain connects TRBV5-6 to TRBJ2-2; D might be TRBD1 (6 bases). The CDR3 covers 14 residues. CDR1 and CDR2 from the germline V gene are SGHDT and YYEEEE. The V end lost 4 bases, the J end lost 7 bases, and 14 bases lay between the germline ends. The CDR3 region has the DNA TGTGCCAGCAGCGCTGGTCAGGGGAACGGGGAGCTGTTTTTT. This codes for CASSAGQGNGELFF.

Many counts were recorded for this clonotype. Compared with germline, one end of the junction differs, possibly owing to a read error. This chain joins TRBV7-2 and TRBJ1-3; D unclear. CDR1 is SGHTA and CDR2 is FQGNSA in the germline V gene. The CDR3 totals 15 residues. CDR3 nucleotides: TGTGCCAGCATCTTAACTTACAGCGAGGGAGGCACCATATATTTT. Translated: CASILTYSEGGTIYF.

This clonotype was seen repeatedly, ten times or more. The rearrangement links TRBV6-1 to TRBJ2-7; weak D call: TRBD1 (6 bases). Trimming pared 3 bases from V and 3 bases from J, leaving 12 bases between. Germline values: CDR1 MNHNS, CDR2 SASEGT. CDR3 length: 14 residues. The CDR3 DNA reads as TGTGCCAGCAGTGAGGTCAGGGGAAGCTACGAGCAGTACTTC. Its protein product is CASSEVRGSYEQYF.

The sample holds many counts of this clonotype. This sequence joins TRBV7-2 and TRBJ2-7; 7 bases map to TRBD1. CDR1 SGHTA and CDR2 FQGNSA come from the germline V gene. The CDR3 covers 13 residues. With V trimmed by 5 bases and J by 3 bases, 4 bases remained unmatched. The CDR3 sequence: CASSMDRNYEQYF. For the CDR3, the DNA is TGTGCCAGCAGCATGGACAGGAACTACGAGCAGTACTTC.

This clonotype was counted ten times or more. CDR3 DNA: TGCGCCAGCAGCCGCGGACAGGGCGATGAGCAGTTCTTC. Translation: CASSRGQGDEQFF. V is TRBV5-1 and J is TRBJ2-1, with 8 bases matching TRBD1. CDR1 and CDR2 (germline): SGHRS, YFSETQ. V was pared by 4 bases and J by 8 bases, with 5 bases of the junction left unmatched. The CDR3 sequence is 13 residues long. The whole variable domain, filled in from reference TRBV5-1 and TRBJ2-1, reads KAGVTQTPRYLIKTRGQQVTLSCSPISGHRSVSWYQQTPGQGLQFLFEYFSETQRNKGNFPGRFSGRQFSNSRSEMNVSTLELGDSALYLCASSRGQGDEQFFGPGTRLTVL.

This clonotype was counted many times. The genes are TRBV28 and TRBJ2-3; TRBD2 agrees at 7 bases. The CDR3 is made up of 16 amino acids. J lost 0 bases, V lost 4 bases, and 7 bases had no gene match. Germline-derived CDR1 and CDR2 are MDHEN and SYDVKM. CDR3: CASSSQGTTSTDTQYF. In DNA form, the CDR3 reads TGTGCCAGCAGTTCCCAAGGGACTACTAGCACAGATACGCAGTATTTT.

This clonotype was detected many times. The J gene is TRBJ2-1, the V gene TRBV7-9; the match to TRBD2 covers 12 bases. V shed 5 bases, J shed 0 bases, and the junction held 11 bases outside the gene matches. The CDR3 length is 19 residues. CDR1 is SEHNR and CDR2 is FQNEAQ in the germline V gene (reference sequence). CDR3 sequence (DNA): TGTGCCAGCAGCACGACCCGGACTAGCGGGACTACCTCCTACAATGAGCAGTTCTTC. Protein: CASSTTRTSGTTSYNEQFF.